This T cell receptor (beta chain) appears in the sequencing data of a study of post-analysis software for immune sequencing data (dated by TCRdb to 2013 to 2016). For the wider study: Recorded disease courses included relapsing-remitting, secondary progressive and progressive-relapsing multiple sclerosis, with some patients lacking subtype annotation. A subset of samples was prepared in parallel using single-end sample barcoding, then pooled and co-amplified after Illumina adapter ligation. Patient repertoires were compared against about a dozen previously published healthy control repertoires from donors aged roughly 6 to 28 years. The research as a whole found: Multiple sclerosis patients had significantly lower normalized Chao1 diversity than controls, a result that suggests substantial peripheral T-cell clonal expansion. The multiple sclerosis patient group was slightly younger than the control group. Direct clustering with F measure revealed strong co-clustering of samples prepared in the same batch, which led to a batch-effect correction. About five TRBV segments, including TRBV5-6, TRBV5-1 and TRBV20-1, were significantly more frequent in patients than controls.

This clonotype has more than one count but fewer than ten. The specificity of this receptor is unknown. Base qualities are not at hand, and no much larger clone is one base apart. To demonstrate the VDJtools post-analysis software, the study profiled TCR beta repertoires from the peripheral blood of around 13 young patients with multiple sclerosis. Multiple sclerosis patients were children and adolescents aged about 6 to 15 years. V is reduced by 6 bases and J by 0 bases, leaving a spacing of 15 bases between them. The CDR3 runs 14 amino acids, cysteine and phenylalanine included. The sequence is cut down to CDR3 DNA, 42 bases in frame from base 1. CDR1 and CDR2 were assigned from the germline V gene (reference sequence) as DFQATT and SNEGSKA. The library was generated by PCR. Sequenced using an Illumina HiSeq 2500. Unique molecular identifiers were incorporated into TCR beta cDNA libraries to reduce PCR and sequencing biases. Around 500,000 cDNA molecules were obtained for every 1 to 10 million input T cells, so each molecule roughly corresponded to one T cell. The patient libraries were prepared and sequenced using the same protocol as the earlier healthy control dataset. Samples belonging to the same batch were prepared together, multiplexed and sequenced on a shared HiSeq lane. Concerning the study's data processing: MIGEC was used to process the raw barcoded reads, and molecular identifier groups with only a single read were discarded before consensus assembly and CDR3 extraction. VDJtools was used for post-analysis of the clonotype tables, and diversity was normalized by down-sampling every dataset to the size of the smallest sample. Repertoire overlap clustering matched CDR3 amino acid but not nucleotide sequences to correct batch-related cross-sample contamination. In TCRdb, the public reads were trimmed at Q25 with fastp and aligned with MiXCR, with productive beta chains retained. Rows with a matching CDR3 protein are joined into one entry that keeps the most common DNA and genes. In this record, the V and J calls reflect TCRdb's handling and not the investigators' own analysis. The sample table records about 430,000 distinct CDR3 sequences; about 39% of these occur just once. The biggest ten clones account for 6.5% to 8% of the sample.

The source is a girl aged 2 to 10 with multiple sclerosis. Recombination joined TRBV20-1 with TRBJ2-7; the D segment could be TRBD2, given 6 matching bases. The sample comprised blood. The CDR3 loop reads CSALSGLSSYEQYF. The sequence in DNA is TGCAGTGCCCTGAGCGGGTTAAGCTCCTACGAGCAGTACTTC.